This TCR beta chain originates from a study of shared clonotypes between healthy human individuals. Naivety among CD8 cells was defined by CD45RO negativity and positive CCR7 selection, thereby excluding terminally differentiated effector memory CD45RA+ cells. The repertoire was sequenced with immunoSEQ multiplex PCR; TCRdb's copy has only in-frame clones and lacks some. This sample has hundreds of thousands of clones; roughly 96% occur once, and the top ten carry 0.11%. The origin of this receptor is a woman under 40 in good health. Sequences were obtained from naive CD8+ T cells sorted from blood.

As DNA, the CDR3 is TGTGCCAGCAGCGTAGCTGGGCAGGGTCCGGGAAACACCATATATTTT. Its translation is CASSVAGQGPGNTIYF. J is TRBJ1-3 and V is TRBV9, with D tentatively TRBD1 (5 bases). The CDR3 contains 16 residues. Per the germline V gene, CDR1 is SGDLS and CDR2 is YYNGEE. With 0 bases removed from V and 4 bases from J, the gap between germline ends came to 14 bases.